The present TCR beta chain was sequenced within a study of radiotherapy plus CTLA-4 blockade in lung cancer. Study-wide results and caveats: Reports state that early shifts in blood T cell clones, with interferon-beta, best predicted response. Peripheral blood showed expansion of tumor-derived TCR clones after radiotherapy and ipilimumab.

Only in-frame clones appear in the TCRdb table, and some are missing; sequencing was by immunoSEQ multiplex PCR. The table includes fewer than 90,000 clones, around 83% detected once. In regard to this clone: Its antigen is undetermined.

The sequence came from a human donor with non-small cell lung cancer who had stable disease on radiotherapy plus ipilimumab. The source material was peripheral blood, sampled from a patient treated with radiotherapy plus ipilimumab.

The CDR3 loop is CAWIRGLAVSAEQYF. In DNA form, the CDR3 reads TGTGCCTGGATAAGGGGTCTAGCCGTCTCCGCCGAGCAGTACTTC. The V gene is TRBV30, the J gene TRBJ2-7; D is perhaps TRBD1 or TRBD2 (5 bases each). Trimming shortened V by 4 bases and J by 6 bases, and 22 bases separated the two germline ends. Germline V CDR1 and CDR2: GTSNPN, SVGIG (reference sequence). CDR3 length: 15 amino acids.